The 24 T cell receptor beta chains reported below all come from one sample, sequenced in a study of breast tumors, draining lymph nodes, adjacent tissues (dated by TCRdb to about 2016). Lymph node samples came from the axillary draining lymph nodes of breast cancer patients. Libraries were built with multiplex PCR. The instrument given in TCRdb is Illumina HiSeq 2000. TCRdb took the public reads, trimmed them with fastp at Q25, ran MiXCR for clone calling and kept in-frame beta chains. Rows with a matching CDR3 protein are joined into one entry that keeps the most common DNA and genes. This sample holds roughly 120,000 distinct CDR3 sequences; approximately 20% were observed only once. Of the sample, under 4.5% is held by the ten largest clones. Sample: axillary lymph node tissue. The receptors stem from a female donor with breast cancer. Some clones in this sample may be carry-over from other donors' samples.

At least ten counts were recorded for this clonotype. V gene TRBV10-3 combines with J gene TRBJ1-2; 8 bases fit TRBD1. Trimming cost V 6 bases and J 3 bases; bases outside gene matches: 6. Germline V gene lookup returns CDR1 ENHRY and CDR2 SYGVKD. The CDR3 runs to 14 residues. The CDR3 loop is CAISAGTGYYGYTF. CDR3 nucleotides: TGTGCCATCAGCGCCGGGACAGGTTACTATGGCTACACCTTC.

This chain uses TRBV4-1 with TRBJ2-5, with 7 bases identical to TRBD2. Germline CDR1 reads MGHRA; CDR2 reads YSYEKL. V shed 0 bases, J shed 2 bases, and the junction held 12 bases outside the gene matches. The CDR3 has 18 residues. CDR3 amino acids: CASSQDAGVGSRQETQYF. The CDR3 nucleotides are TGCGCCAGCAGCCAAGATGCGGGGGTGGGCTCACGTCAAGAGACCCAGTACTTC.

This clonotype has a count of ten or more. DNA of the CDR3: TGCAGTGCTACGGGACAAACTAATGAAAAACTGTTTTTT. Translating gives CSATGQTNEKLFF. The rearrangement uses TRBV20-1 and TRBJ1-4; D perhaps matches TRBD1 (6 bases). The CDR3 is made up of 13 amino acids. Germline assignment: CDR1 DFQATT and CDR2 SNEGSKA (reference sequence). The ends were cut back, 4 bases at V and 1 base at J, with 7 bases in the middle.

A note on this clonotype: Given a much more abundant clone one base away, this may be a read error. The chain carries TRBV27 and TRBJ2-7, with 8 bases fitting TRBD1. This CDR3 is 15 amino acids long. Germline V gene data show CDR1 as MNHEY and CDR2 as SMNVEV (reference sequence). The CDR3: CACSHTLDRAHEQYF. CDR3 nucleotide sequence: TGTGCCTGCAGTCATACCCTGGACAGGGCCCACGAGCAGTACTTC.

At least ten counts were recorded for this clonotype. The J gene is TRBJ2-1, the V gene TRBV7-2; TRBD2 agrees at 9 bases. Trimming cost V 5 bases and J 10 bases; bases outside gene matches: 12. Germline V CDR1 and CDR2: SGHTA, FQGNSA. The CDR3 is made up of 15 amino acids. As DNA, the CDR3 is TGTGCCAGCAGCCCGCAGAGGGCGGGAGGGGGGGAGCAGTTCTTC. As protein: CASSPQRAGGGEQFF.

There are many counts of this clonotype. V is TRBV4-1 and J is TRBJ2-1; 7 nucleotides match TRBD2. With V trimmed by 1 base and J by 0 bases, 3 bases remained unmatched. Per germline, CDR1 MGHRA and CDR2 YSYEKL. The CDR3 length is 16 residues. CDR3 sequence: CASSQGTGGSYNEQFF. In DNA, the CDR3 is TGCGCCAGCAGCCAAGGAACGGGGGGCTCCTACAATGAGCAGTTCTTC.

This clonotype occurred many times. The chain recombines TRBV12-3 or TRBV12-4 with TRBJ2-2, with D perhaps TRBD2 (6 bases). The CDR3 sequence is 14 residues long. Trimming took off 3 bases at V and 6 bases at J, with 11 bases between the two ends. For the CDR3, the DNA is TGTGCCAGCAGTTTGAGCACTAGCCCCGGGGAGCTGTTTTTT. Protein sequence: CASSLSTSPGELFF.

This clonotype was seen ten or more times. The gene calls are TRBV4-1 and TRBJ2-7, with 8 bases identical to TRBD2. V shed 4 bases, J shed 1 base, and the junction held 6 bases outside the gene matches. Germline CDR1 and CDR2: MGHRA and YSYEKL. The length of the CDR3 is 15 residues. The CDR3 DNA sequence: TGCGCCAGCAGCCCCACTTCTAGCGGGTCCTACGAGCAGTACTTC. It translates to CASSPTSSGSYEQYF.

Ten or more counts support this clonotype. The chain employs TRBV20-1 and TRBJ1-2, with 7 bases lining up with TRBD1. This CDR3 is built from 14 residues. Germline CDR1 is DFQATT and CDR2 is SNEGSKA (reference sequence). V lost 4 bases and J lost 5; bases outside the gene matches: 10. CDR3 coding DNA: TGCAGTGCTACTACCCCGGGACAGATGTATGGCTACACCTTC. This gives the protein CSATTPGQMYGYTF.

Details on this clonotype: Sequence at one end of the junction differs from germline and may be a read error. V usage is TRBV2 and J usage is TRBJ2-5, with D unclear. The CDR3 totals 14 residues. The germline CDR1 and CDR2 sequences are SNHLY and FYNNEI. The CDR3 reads CASSGLYRVVAQYF. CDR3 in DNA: TGTGCTAGCAGTGGCTTGTACCGGGTAGTGGCCCAGTACTTC.

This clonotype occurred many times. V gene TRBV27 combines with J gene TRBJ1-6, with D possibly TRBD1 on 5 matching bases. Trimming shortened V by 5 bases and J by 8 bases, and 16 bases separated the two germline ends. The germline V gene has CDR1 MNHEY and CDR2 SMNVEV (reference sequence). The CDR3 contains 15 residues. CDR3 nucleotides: TGTGCCAGCAGTCCCCCGGGACGGTCTCATTCACCCCTCCACTTT. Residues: CASSPPGRSHSPLHF.

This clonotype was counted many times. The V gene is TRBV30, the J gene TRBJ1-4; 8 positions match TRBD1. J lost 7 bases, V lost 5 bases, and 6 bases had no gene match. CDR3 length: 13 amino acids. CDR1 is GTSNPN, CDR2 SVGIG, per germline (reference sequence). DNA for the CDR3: TGTGCCTGGCACCGACAGGGGAGTGAAAAACTGTTTTTT. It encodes CAWHRQGSEKLFF.

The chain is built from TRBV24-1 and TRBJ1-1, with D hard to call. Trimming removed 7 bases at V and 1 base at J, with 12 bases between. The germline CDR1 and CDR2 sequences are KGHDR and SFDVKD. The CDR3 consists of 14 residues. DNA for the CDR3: TGTGCCACCAGAGCGGACCGGGGGAACACTGAAGCTTTCTTT. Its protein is CATRADRGNTEAFF.

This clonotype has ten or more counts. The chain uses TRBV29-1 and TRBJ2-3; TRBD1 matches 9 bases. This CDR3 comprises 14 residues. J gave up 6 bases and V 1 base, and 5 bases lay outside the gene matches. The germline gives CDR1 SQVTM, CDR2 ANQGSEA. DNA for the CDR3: TGCAGCGTTGAAGGGACAGGGGCAACGGATACGCAGTATTTT. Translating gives CSVEGTGATDTQYF.

The CDR3 here is CASSRAGEQETQYF. The CDR3 DNA reads as TGTGCCAGCAGCCGAGCGGGAGAACAAGAGACCCAGTACTTC. V gene TRBV7-9 combines with J gene TRBJ2-5; 8 bases map to TRBD2. The CDR3 is 14 amino acids. Looked up from germline, CDR1 is SEHNR and CDR2 is FQNEAQ (reference sequence). V gave up 5 bases and J gave up 2 bases; unmatched junction bases: 4.

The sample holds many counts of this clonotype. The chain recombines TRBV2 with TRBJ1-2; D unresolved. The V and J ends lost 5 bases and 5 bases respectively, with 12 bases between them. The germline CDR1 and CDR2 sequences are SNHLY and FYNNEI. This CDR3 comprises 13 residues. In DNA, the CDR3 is TGTGCCAGCAGTAAACAGATCCTTTATGGCTACACCTTC. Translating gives CASSKQILYGYTF.

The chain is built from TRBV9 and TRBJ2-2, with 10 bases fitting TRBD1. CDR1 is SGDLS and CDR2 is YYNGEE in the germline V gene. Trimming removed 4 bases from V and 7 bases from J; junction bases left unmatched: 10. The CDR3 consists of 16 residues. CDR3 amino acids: CASSPPRGTGVGELFF. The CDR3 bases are TGTGCCAGCAGCCCCCCGAGGGGGACAGGGGTCGGGGAGCTGTTTTTT.

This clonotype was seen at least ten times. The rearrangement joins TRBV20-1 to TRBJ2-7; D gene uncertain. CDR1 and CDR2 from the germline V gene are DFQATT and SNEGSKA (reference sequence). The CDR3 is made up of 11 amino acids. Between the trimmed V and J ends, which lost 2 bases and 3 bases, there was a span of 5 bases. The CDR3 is CSARFYYEQYF. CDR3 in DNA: TGCAGTGCTAGATTCTACTACGAGCAGTACTTC.

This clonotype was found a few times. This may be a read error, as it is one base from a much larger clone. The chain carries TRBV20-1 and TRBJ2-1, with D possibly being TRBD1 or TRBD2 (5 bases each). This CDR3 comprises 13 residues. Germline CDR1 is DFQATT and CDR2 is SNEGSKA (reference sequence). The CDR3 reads CRAGAGLVDEQFF. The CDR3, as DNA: TGCAGGGCCGGGGCCGGATTAGTAGATGAGCAGTTCTTC.

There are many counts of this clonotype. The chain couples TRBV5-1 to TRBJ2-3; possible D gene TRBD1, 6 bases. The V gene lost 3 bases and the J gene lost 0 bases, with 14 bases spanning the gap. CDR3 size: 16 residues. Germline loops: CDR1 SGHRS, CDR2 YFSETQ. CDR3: CASSSVQGKSTDTQYF. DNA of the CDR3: TGCGCCAGCAGCTCGGTACAGGGTAAAAGCACAGATACGCAGTATTTT.

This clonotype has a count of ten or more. CDR3 protein: CASSARDGRNQPQHF. Here the CDR3 DNA reads TGTGCCAGCAGTGCCCGGGACGGACGCAATCAGCCCCAGCATTTT. V gene TRBV27 combines with J gene TRBJ1-5, with D possibly being TRBD1 (5 bases). V lost 5 bases, J lost 2 bases, and 13 bases lay in between. This CDR3 is built from 15 residues. CDR1 is MNHEY, CDR2 SMNVEV, per germline (reference sequence).

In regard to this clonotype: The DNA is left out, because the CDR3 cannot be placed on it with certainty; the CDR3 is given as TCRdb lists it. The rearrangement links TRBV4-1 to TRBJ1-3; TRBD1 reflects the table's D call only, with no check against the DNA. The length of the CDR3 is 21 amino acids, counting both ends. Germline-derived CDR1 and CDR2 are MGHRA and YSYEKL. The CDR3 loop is CASSPGTQMYEQYFGPGTIYF.

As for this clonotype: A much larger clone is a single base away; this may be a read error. The CDR3 sequence is CASEAGDRIQETQYF. In nucleotides, the CDR3 is TGTGCCAGCGAGGCAGGGGACCGAATCCAAGAGACCCAGTACTTC. V and J are TRBV6-5 and TRBJ2-5; maybe TRBD1 (6 bases). This CDR3 is built from 15 residues. Germline CDR1 and CDR2: MNHEY and SVGAGI. The V gene lost 8 bases and the J gene lost 1 base, with 17 bases spanning the gap.

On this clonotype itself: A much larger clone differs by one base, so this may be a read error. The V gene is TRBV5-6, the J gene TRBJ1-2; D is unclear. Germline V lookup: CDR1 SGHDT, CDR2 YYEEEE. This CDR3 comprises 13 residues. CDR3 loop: CANSPGYASGYTF. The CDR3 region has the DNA TGTGCCAACAGCCCGGGTTACGCGTCTGGCTACACCTTC. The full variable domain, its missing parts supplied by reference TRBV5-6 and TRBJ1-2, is DAGVTQSPTHLIKTRGQQVTLRCSPKSGHDTVSWYQQALGQGPQFIFQYYEEEERQRGNFPDRFSGHQFPNYSSELNVNALLLGDSALYLCANSPGYASGYTFGSGTRLTVV.